This T cell receptor beta chain was documented in a study of shared clonotypes between healthy human individuals. TCRdb's copy holds only in-frame clones and misses some; the assay was immunoSEQ multiplex PCR. The sample lists approximately 2.5 million clones, over 85% occurring once. This CDR3 contains 15 residues. CDR1 SGHNT and CDR2 YYREEE come from the germline V gene (reference sequence). The ends lost 4 bases at V and 1 base at J; junction bases unmatched: 4. The sequencing input was naive CD4+ T cells sorted from blood. As for subset: CD45RA+ positively selected. The chain combines TRBV5-4 with TRBJ2-1; 8 bases fit TRBD2. The sequence was collected from a man aged 18 to 29 in good health. The CDR3 region has the DNA TGTGCCAGCAGCGCAGGGACTAGTTCCTACAATGAGCAGTTCTTC. Its translation: CASSAGTSSYNEQFF.